The clone carrying this T cell receptor (beta chain) was recorded a few times. Its matching antigen is unknown. V lost 3 bases, J lost 5 bases, and 13 bases lay in between. The CDR3 contains 14 residues. Germline V CDR1 and CDR2: DFQATT, SNEGSKA (reference sequence). The time point denotes: newly diagnosed GD, antithyroid drugs for less than 3 months. The TCR library used RNA extracted from PBMCs. The sample originates from a study of regulatory T cells in long-lasting Graves disease. General study points: Thyroid tissue was not sampled; only peripheral blood was. Among samples with persistent disease, TRBV28, TRBJ1-2 and TRBJ2-5 were favored.

HTBI primers from iRepertoire and Arm-PCR of CDR3 regions yielded the TCR beta libraries. TCRdb itself ran the multiplex PCR reads through MiXCR, one entry per CDR3 protein. Here the sample spans approximately 560,000 distinct CDR3 sequences, around 16% being singletons. Separately, the same data were catalogued under a study of T cells in Graves' hyperthyroidism and ophthalmopathy. That paper states: The TCR CDR3 was amplified in a first-round RT-PCR using the HTBI primer set. Also found in blood were most expanded thyroid clonotypes above 0.001.

This rearrangement joins TRBV20-1 to TRBJ2-2, with D tentatively TRBD2 (6 bases). The material sequenced was peripheral blood mononuclear cells (PBMCs), taken at new diagnosis, from a patient treated with antithyroid drugs. The sequence was obtained from a man aged 18 to 29 with Graves disease. The CDR3 DNA reads TGCAGTGCTAGGGTAGCGGAGAGAACCGGGGAGCTGTTTTTT. Translating gives CSARVAERTGELFF.